The clone carrying this TCR beta chain was found many times. What it binds is unknown. Coverage ceases 3 residues before the CDR3 finishes, and the germline J gene fills in the end. V lost 5 bases, J lost 6 bases, and 10 bases lay in between. The germline V gene has CDR1 SGHTA and CDR2 FQGTGA. The CDR3 has 13 residues. Donors gave about 5 to 8 ml heparinized peripheral whole blood. Equal genomic DNA amounts from CVID and control samples were sequenced. Produced via immunoSEQ multiplex PCR; TCRdb's table is partial and in-frame only. The sample counts 75,000 to 85,000 clones, none seen once; the ten largest own 0.75% to 1%. The record originates from a study of T cell clonality in common variable immunodeficiency. Regarding the study as a whole: CVID subjects shared fewer TCRbeta clones than healthy controls did. Authors noted CVID clonality's cause needs subpopulation repertoire sequencing.

The rearrangement joins TRBV7-3 to TRBJ2-2, with D possibly TRBD1 on 5 matching bases. The source material was peripheral blood mononuclear cells. The TCR originated in a person aged 18 to 70 in good health. The CDR3 here is CASSPQGPGELFF. The CDR3 bases that were read are TGTGCCAGCAGCCCCCAGGGCCCCGGGGAG.